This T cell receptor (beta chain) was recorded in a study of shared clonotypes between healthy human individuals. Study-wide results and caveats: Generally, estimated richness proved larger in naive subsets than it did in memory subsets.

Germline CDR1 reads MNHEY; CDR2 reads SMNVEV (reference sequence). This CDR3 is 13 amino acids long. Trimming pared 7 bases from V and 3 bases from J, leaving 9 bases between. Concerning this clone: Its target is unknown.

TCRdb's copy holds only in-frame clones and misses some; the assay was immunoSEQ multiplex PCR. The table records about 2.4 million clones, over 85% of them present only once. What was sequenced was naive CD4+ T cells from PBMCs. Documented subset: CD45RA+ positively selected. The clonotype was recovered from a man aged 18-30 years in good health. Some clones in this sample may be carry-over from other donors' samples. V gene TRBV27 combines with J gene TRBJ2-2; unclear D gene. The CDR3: CASISRYTGELFF. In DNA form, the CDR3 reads TGTGCCAGCATTTCAAGGTACACCGGGGAGCTGTTTTTT.